The entry below describes one T cell receptor beta chain. Its antigen is still unknown. The PCR employed 60 Vbeta primers together with 13 Jbeta primers. Profiled with immunoSEQ multiplex PCR; TCRdb holds only in-frame clones, not every one. Among roughly 96,000 clones listed, 65% to 85% were seen once. This sample stems from a study of cytomegalovirus exposure and HLA in healthy donors. Study-wide results and caveats: Later, an analysis showed that TCR beta chains associated with HLA were more clonally expanded than others that were equally common. Sequencing had likely introduced a cluster of highly shared sequence variants as an artifact. Cytomegalovirus association was assigned to approximately 160 TCR beta chains.

V lost 1 base and J lost 0; bases outside the gene matches: 6. Germline CDR1 SGHKS, CDR2 YYEKEE (reference sequence). The CDR3 is 16 residues long. The source of this sequence is a woman aged 70-85 years in good health and CMV-seropositive. The sequencing input was PBMCs. The rearrangement links TRBV5-5 to TRBJ2-5; TRBD1 matches 7 bases. CDR3: CASSLRDSTYQETQYF. For the CDR3, the DNA is TGTGCCAGCAGCTTGAGGGACAGTACGTACCAAGAGACCCAGTACTTC. The full variable domain, rest sourced from reference TRBV5-5 and TRBJ2-5, is DAGVTQSPTHLIKTRGQQVTLRCSPISGHKSVSWYQQVLGQGPQFIFQYYEKEERGRGNFPDRFSARQFPNYSSELNVNALLLGDSALYLCASSLRDSTYQETQYFGPGTRLLVL.